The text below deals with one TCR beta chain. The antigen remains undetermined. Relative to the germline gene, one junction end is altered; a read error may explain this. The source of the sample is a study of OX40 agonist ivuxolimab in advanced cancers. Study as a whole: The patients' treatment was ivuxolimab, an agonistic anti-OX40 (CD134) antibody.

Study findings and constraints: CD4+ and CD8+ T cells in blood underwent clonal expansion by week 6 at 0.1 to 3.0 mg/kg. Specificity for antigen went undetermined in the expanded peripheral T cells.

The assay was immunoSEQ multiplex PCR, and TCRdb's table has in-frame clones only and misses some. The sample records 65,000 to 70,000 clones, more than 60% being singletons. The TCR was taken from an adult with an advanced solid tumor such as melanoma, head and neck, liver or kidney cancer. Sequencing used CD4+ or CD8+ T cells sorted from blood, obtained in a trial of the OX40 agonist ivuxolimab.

CDR3 in amino acids: CASRYYGSQETQYF. The CDR3 DNA reads as TGTGCCAGCAGGTACTATGGCAGTCAAGAGACCCAGTACTTC. The chain has TRBV6-6 and TRBJ2-5, with unresolved D. Germline V gene lookup returns CDR1 MNHNY and CDR2 SVGAGI (reference sequence). The CDR3 loop spans 14 amino acids.